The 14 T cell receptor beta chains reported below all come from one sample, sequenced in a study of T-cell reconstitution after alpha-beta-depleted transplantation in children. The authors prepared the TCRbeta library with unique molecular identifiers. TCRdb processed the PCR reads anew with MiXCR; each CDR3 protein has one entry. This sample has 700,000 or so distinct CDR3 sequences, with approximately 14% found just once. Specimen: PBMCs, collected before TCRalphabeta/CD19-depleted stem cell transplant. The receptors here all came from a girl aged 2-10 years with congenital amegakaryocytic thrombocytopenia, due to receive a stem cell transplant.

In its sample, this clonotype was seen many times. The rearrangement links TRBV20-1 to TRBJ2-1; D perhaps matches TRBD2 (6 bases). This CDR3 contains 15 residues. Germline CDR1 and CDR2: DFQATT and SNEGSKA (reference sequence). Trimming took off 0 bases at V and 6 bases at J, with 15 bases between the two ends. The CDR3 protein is CSARDLLAASNEQFF. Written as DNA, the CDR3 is TGCAGTGCTAGAGATCTACTAGCCGCGTCCAATGAGCAGTTCTTC.

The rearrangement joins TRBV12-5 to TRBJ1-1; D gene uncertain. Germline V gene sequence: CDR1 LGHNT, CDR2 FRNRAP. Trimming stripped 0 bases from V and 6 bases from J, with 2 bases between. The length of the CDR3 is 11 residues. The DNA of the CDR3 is TGTGCTAGTGGTTTGGTGGCTGAAGCTTTCTTT. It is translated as CASGLVAEAFF.

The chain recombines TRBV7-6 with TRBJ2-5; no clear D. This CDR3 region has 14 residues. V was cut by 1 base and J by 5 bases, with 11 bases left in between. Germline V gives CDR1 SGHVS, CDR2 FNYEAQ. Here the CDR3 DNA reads TGTGCCAGCAGCTTAGTGGGATTTGGGGAGACCCAGTACTTC. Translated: CASSLVGFGETQYF.

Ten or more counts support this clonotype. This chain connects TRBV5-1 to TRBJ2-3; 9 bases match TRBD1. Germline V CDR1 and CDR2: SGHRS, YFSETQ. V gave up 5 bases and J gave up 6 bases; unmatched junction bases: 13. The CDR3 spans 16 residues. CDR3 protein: CASRDRGVSWYDTQYF. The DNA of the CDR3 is TGCGCCAGCAGGGACAGGGGAGTGAGCTGGTACGATACGCAGTATTTT. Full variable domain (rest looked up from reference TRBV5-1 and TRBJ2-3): KAGVTQTPRYLIKTRGQQVTLSCSPISGHRSVSWYQQTPGQGLQFLFEYFSETQRNKGNFPGRFSGRQFSNSRSEMNVSTLELGDSALYLCASRDRGVSWYDTQYFGPGTRLTVL.

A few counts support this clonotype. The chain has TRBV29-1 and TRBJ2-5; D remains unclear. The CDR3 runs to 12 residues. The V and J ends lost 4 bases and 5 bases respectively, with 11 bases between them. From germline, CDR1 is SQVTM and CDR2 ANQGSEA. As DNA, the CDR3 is TGCAGCGTTGCGGGTGACCGGGAGACCCAGTACTTC. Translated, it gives CSVAGDRETQYF.

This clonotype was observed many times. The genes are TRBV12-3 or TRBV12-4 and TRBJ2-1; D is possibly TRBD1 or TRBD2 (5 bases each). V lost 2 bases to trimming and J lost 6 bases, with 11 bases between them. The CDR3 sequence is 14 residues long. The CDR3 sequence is CASSLSAGSNEQFF. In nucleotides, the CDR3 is TGTGCCAGCAGTTTATCCGCAGGGAGCAATGAGCAGTTCTTC.

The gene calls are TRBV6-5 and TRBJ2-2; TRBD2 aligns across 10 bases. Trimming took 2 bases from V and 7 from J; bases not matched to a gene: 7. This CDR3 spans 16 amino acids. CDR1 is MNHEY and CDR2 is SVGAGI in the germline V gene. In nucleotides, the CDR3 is TGTGCCAGCAGTTACGGGGTTAGCGGGAGGAGCGGGGAGCTGTTTTTT. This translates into CASSYGVSGRSGELFF.

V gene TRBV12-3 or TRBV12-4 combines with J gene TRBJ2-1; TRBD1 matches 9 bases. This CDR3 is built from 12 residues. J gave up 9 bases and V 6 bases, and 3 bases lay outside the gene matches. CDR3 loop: CASRDRGGEQFF. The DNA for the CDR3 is TGTGCCAGCAGGGACAGGGGTGGTGAGCAGTTCTTC.

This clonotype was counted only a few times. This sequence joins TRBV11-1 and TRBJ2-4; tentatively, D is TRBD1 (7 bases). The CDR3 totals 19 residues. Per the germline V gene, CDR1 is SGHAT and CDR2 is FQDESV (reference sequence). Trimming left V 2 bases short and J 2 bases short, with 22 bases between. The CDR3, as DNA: TGTGCCAGCAGCTTAAGGTTCCCAGGGGGGCCGGTAACCAAAAACATTCAGTACTTC. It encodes CASSLRFPGGPVTKNIQYF. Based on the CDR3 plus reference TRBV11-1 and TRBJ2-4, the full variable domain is EAEVAQSPRYKITEKSQAVAFWCDPISGHATLYWYRQILGQGPELLVQFQDESVVDDSQLPKDRFSAERLKGVDSTLKIQPAELGDSAMYLCASSLRFPGGPVTKNIQYFGAGTRLSVL.

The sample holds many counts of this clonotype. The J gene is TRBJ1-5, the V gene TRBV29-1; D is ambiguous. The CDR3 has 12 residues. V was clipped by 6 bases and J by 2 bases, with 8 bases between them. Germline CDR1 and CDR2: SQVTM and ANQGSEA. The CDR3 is CSVGFGNQPQHF. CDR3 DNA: TGCAGCGTAGGGTTTGGCAATCAGCCCCAGCATTTT.

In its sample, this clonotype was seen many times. CDR3 DNA sequence: TGCAGCGTTGCGCTCTCCGGGACAGGGAGCACAGATACGCAGTATTTT. Translated, it gives CSVALSGTGSTDTQYF. V and J are TRBV29-1 and TRBJ2-3; the match to TRBD1 covers 9 bases. The CDR3 runs to 16 residues. CDR1 is SQVTM and CDR2 is ANQGSEA in the germline V gene. V dropped 4 bases and J dropped 0; count of bases not matched to a gene: 8.

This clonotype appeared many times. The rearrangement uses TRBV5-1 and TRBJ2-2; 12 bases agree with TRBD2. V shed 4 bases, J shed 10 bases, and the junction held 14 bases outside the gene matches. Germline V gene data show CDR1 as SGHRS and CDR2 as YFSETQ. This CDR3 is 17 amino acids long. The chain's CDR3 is CASSPGGLAGGILELFF. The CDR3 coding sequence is TGCGCCAGCAGCCCGGGGGGACTAGCGGGTGGAATTCTGGAGCTGTTTTTT.

Written as DNA, the CDR3 is TGTGCCAGCGGGAGAAGGACTAGTAATGTTCCAGATACGCAGTATTTT. Amino acid sequence: CASGRRTSNVPDTQYF. This chain links TRBV19 with TRBJ2-3; 7 nucleotides align to TRBD2. This CDR3 is 16 amino acids long. Trimming took 9 bases from V and 4 from J; bases not matched to a gene: 16. CDR1 and CDR2 (germline): LNHDA, SQIVND (reference sequence).

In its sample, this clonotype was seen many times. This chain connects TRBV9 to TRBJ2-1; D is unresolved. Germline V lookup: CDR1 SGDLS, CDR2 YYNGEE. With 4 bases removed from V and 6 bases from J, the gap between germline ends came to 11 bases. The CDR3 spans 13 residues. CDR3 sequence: CASSRATSNEQFF. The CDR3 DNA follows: TGTGCCAGCAGCCGGGCCACAAGCAATGAGCAGTTCTTC.